Listed below are T cell receptor beta chains from one sample, sequenced in a study of shared clonotypes between healthy human individuals. Profiled with immunoSEQ multiplex PCR; TCRdb holds only in-frame clones, not every one. The sample lists 700,000 to 950,000 clones; around 96% were seen once. Sequenced: naive CD8+ T cells sorted from blood. These TCRs come from a man aged 25 to 40 in good health. Each CDR3 is given with its conserved first and last residue. A D gene is named only where the DNA matches it firmly. Clone size is stated in some rows and not others, as once, few, many or a class when expanded.

abundance	d_gene	v_gene	j_gene	CDR3nt	CDR3aa
-	-	TRBV4-3	TRBJ2-1	TGCGCCAGCAGCGGTCAATTCAATGAGCAGTTCTTC	CASSGQFNEQFF
-	-	TRBV19	TRBJ2-7	TGTGCCAGTAGTATAGATCTGCGGTCCTTCTACGAGCAGTACTTC	CASSIDLRSFYEQYF
-	-	TRBV7-6	TRBJ2-5	TGTGCCAGCAGCTTAGTGGGCAGGGGTGGAGAGACCCAGTACTTC	CASSLVGRGGETQYF
few	TRBD1	TRBV9	TRBJ2-3	TGTGCCAGCAGCGTAGACAGGGGAGATACGCAGTATTTT	CASSVDRGDTQYF
-	-	TRBV11-2	TRBJ2-1	TGTGCCAGCAGCTTACGGGGGGCGCCTCCCTACAATGAGCAGTTCTTC	CASSLRGAPPYNEQFF
-	-	TRBV4-1	TRBJ1-1	TGCGCCAGCAGCCCCGTAGTGAACACTGAAGCTTTCTTT	CASSPVVNTEAFF
-	TRBD1	TRBV7-9	TRBJ2-7	TGTGCCAGCAGCCCTAGACAGGGGATTTACGAGCAGTACTTC	CASSPRQGIYEQYF
-	TRBD2	TRBV7-8	TRBJ2-1	TGTGCCAGCAGCGCTAGCGGGATCAATGAGCAGTTCTTC	CASSASGINEQFF
-	-	TRBV25-1	TRBJ2-5	TGTGCCAGCAGTGATCCGGACTCATTAGAGACCCAGTACTTC	CASSDPDSLETQYF
-	TRBD2	TRBV11-2	TRBJ2-1	TGTGCCAGCAGCTTAGCTGGCGGGGGGCGGCGCGCCTACAATGAGCAGTTCTTC	CASSLAGGGRRAYNEQFF
-	-	TRBV5-4	TRBJ2-3	TGTGCCAGCAGGCGTGAGGGGACAACGGTCCACACAGATACGCAGTATTTT	CASRREGTTVHTDTQYF
-	TRBD1	TRBV11-3	TRBJ2-2	TGTGCCAGCAGCCAGGACAGGGGGAACACCGGGGAGCTGTTTTTT	CASSQDRGNTGELFF
once	-	TRBV5-5	TRBJ2-3	TGTGCCAGCAGCTTTGGAGGGGAACGGGGAGATACGCAGTATTTT	CASSFGGERGDTQYF
-	-	TRBV15	TRBJ1-4	TGTGCCACCAGAAGTATCGCAACTAATGAAAAACTGTTTTTT	CATRSIATNEKLFF
-	-	TRBV7-9	TRBJ2-2	TGTGCCAGCAGCCCACCTGAGTCCGCGACCGGGGAGCTGTTTTTT	CASSPPESATGELFF
-	TRBD2	TRBV7-8	TRBJ2-2	TGTGCCAGCAGCATCGGACTAGCGGGATTCTCCGGGGAGCTGTTTTTT	CASSIGLAGFSGELFF
-	-	TRBV19	TRBJ1-1	TGTGCCAGTAGTCCGAACCAAGGGGGAGGCACTGAAGCTTTCTTT	CASSPNQGGGTEAFF
-	-	TRBV11-3	TRBJ2-1	TGTGCCAGCAGCTTCGGGTTTGAGCAGTTCTTC	CASSFGFEQFF
once	-	TRBV10-3	TRBJ2-3	TGTGCCATCAGTGCGGTAGAGAGCACAGATACGCAGTATTTT	CAISAVESTDTQYF
-	-	TRBV13	TRBJ2-7	TGTGCCAGCAGCCCGAGGACGGATACCTACGAGCAGTACTTC	CASSPRTDTYEQYF
-	-	TRBV7-9	TRBJ1-4	TGTGCCAGCAGCACCCTAATGGGGCTGGGTACCTATGAAAAACTGTTTTTT	CASSTLMGLGTYEKLFF
-	-	TRBV7-9	TRBJ1-5	TGTGCCAGCAGCTTGGGGGCTCCCGGCAATCAGCCCCAGCATTTT	CASSLGAPGNQPQHF
-	-	TRBV5-4	TRBJ2-7	TGTGCCAGTGCTGAGGCAGGAGCCTCCTACGAGCAGTACTTC	CASAEAGASYEQYF
-	-	TRBV6-5	TRBJ2-2	TGTGCCAGCAGTTACTTGTCGACCGGGGAGCTGTTTTTT	CASSYLSTGELFF
-	TRBD2	TRBV7-9	TRBJ2-5	TGTGCCAGCAGCTTCGAAGGCGGGAGTAATTGGGAGACCCAGTACTTC	CASSFEGGSNWETQYF
-	TRBD2	TRBV27	TRBJ2-7	TGTGCCAGCAGTTACGGGAGGGGCAGCTCCTACGAGCAGTACTTC	CASSYGRGSSYEQYF
-	-	TRBV15	TRBJ2-7	TGTGCCACCAGCAGAGAGGGGGGATCGGGCGAGCAGTACTTC	CATSREGGSGEQYF
-	-	TRBV7-2	TRBJ2-7	TGTGCCAGCAGCTTATGGCCGGCCTACGAGCAGTACTTC	CASSLWPAYEQYF
-	-	TRBV27	TRBJ2-4	TGTGCCAGCAGTTCTTTGCGGGACAGAAACATTCAGTACTTC	CASSSLRDRNIQYF
once	-	TRBV11-2	TRBJ2-7	TGTGCCAGCAGCTTAGGTCCGGGGGAACAAACTTTCTTC	CASSLGPGEQTFF
-	-	TRBV29-1	TRBJ2-2	TGCAGCGCTGGAGGGCGAAACACCGGGGAGCTGTTTTTT	CSAGGRNTGELFF
once	-	TRBV5-1	TRBJ2-7	TGCGCCAGCAGCTTGCGATGGGGGGCCTACGAGCAGTACTTC	CASSLRWGAYEQYF
once	TRBD2	TRBV7-9	TRBJ2-5	TGTGCCAGCAGCTGGAGCGGGGCAGATGAAGAGACCCAGTACTTC	CASSWSGADEETQYF
-	TRBD2	TRBV9	TRBJ2-1	TGTGCCAGCAGCGTAGAACTAGCGGGAGGGCCGAATGAGCAGTTCTTC	CASSVELAGGPNEQFF
-	TRBD2	TRBV9	TRBJ2-1	TGTGCCAGCAGCGCCGGGACTAGCGGCGAGCAGTTCTTC	CASSAGTSGEQFF
-	-	TRBV27	TRBJ2-3	TGTGCCAGCAGAACACATCGCGACGGAGATACGCAGTATTTT	CASRTHRDGDTQYF
once	TRBD1	TRBV6-1	TRBJ1-5	TGTGCCAGCAGTGCGGGACAGGGGCCGCCTCCCCCGCCCCAGCATTTT	CASSAGQGPPPPPQHF
-	-	TRBV11-2	TRBJ2-1	TGTGCCAGCAGCCCTCCAAGGGATGAGCAGTTCTTC	CASSPPRDEQFF
-	-	TRBV29-1	TRBJ2-2	TGCAGCGTTGCGGGACACACGAACACCGGGGAGCTGTTTTTT	CSVAGHTNTGELFF
-	-	TRBV29-1	TRBJ1-2	TGCAGCGTGCCGAGGAACTATGGCTACACCTTC	CSVPRNYGYTF
-	-	TRBV29-1	TRBJ2-7	TGCAGCGTTGAAACAGGTTGGAGCGAGCAGTACTTC	CSVETGWSEQYF
-	-	TRBV18	TRBJ2-1	TGTGCCAGCTCCTATTCTCCACGTCGAGGGGTCTTC	CASSYSPRRGVF
-	-	TRBV28	TRBJ2-3	TGTGCCAGCGGATGGTTGGGCGGGGATACGCAGTATTTT	CASGWLGGDTQYF
-	TRBD1	TRBV6-5	TRBJ1-5	TGTGCCAGCAGTTTCGGGACAGGGAGCAATCAGCCCCAGCATTTT	CASSFGTGSNQPQHF